This T cell receptor beta chain was sequenced during a study of T cell responses to AZD1222 COVID-19 vaccine. Study findings and constraints: In the spike-specific TCR repertoire, nearly half reportedly target unmutated variant regions. There were repertoire samples only from the period after the peak T cell response.

Details on this clone: Antigen specificity is unknown.

Method: immunoSEQ multiplex PCR; TCRdb's copy keeps in-frame clones and lacks some. The sample lists about 120,000 clones; 80% to 90% were seen once. Specimen: peripheral blood, collected on day 0 of AZD1222 vaccination. This sequence was found in an adult in good health.

CDR3 sequence: CASSIRGGGVYNEQFF. The CDR3 nucleotides read TGTGCCAGTAGTATCCGAGGCGGAGGGGTCTACAATGAGCAGTTCTTC. This chain uses TRBV19 with TRBJ2-1, with D possibly TRBD2 on 6 matching bases. V was shortened by 3 bases and J by 3 bases, with 15 bases between the two germline ends. The CDR3 has 16 residues. Germline CDR1 is LNHDA and CDR2 is SQIVND (reference sequence).